Each of the 11 T cell receptor beta chains below was sequenced from the same sample in a study of blood T cell repertoires in COVID-19. The repertoire was sequenced with immunoSEQ multiplex PCR; TCRdb's copy has only in-frame clones and lacks some. The sample carries hundreds of thousands of clones, 65% to 85% recorded once. Sequenced sample: peripheral blood. The receptors here all came from a woman of 80 years or more with acute or convalescent COVID-19.

The chain recombines TRBV24-1 with TRBJ2-7; D might be TRBD2 (6 bases). Germline V lookup: CDR1 KGHDR, CDR2 SFDVKD. The CDR3 has 13 amino acids. V was shortened by 5 bases and J by 5 bases, with 12 bases between the two germline ends. In DNA, the CDR3 is TGTGCCACCAGTGCTGGAGGGGAGGACGAGCAGTACTTC. Translated, it gives CATSAGGEDEQYF.

Concerning this clone: A junction boundary mismatches the germline segment, possibly from a read error. The chain links TRBV4-3 to TRBJ1-4; 9 nucleotides line up with TRBD1. Germline-derived CDR1 and CDR2 are LGHNA and YSLEER. CDR3 length: 15 residues. Here the CDR3 DNA reads TGCGCCAGCAGCCAGGGGGACAGGGTTAATGACAAACTGTTTTTT. Amino acid sequence: CASSQGDRVNDKLFF.

The gene calls are TRBV24-1 and TRBJ2-3; TRBD1 is a possible D gene (6 bases). The CDR3 spans 14 residues. The V gene lost 1 base and the J gene lost 6 bases, with 10 bases spanning the gap. Per the germline V gene, CDR1 is KGHDR and CDR2 is SFDVKD. DNA for the CDR3: TGTGCCACCAGTGATTTAGGGGGATCCGATACGCAGTATTTT. Encoded protein: CATSDLGGSDTQYF.

The J gene is TRBJ2-1, the V gene TRBV20-1; no reliable D call. Trimming removed 3 bases from V and 8 bases from J, with 5 bases in between. CDR1 and CDR2 from the germline V gene are DFQATT and SNEGSKA (reference sequence). CDR3 length: 10 amino acids. CDR3 sequence (DNA): TGCAGTGCTAGTGGCGATGAGCAGTTCTTC. It encodes CSASGDEQFF.

The chain combines TRBV2 with TRBJ2-3, with 7 bases matching TRBD1. V gave up 11 bases and J gave up 2 bases; unmatched junction bases: 7. The CDR3 extends over 13 amino acids. Germline V gene sequence: CDR1 SNHLY, CDR2 FYNNEI. The CDR3 here is CAGDRVHTDTQYF. The CDR3 coding sequence is TGTGCCGGAGACAGGGTCCACACAGATACGCAGTATTTT.

This chain uses TRBV7-2 with TRBJ2-1; 10 bases line up with TRBD2. This CDR3 region has 15 residues. After removal of 6 bases from V and 3 bases from J, the junction contained 5 bases not matched to a gene. Germline lookup yields CDR1 SGHTA and CDR2 FQGNSA. This chain's CDR3 is CASRAGLADYNEQFF. The CDR3 DNA is TGTGCCAGCAGAGCAGGACTAGCGGACTACAATGAGCAGTTCTTC.

The chain joins TRBV7-2 to TRBJ2-5, with 9 bases matching TRBD2. CDR3 length: 17 amino acids. Trimming at V came to 0 bases and at J to 5 bases, leaving 10 bases not matched to a gene. The germline gives CDR1 SGHTA, CDR2 FQGNSA. The CDR3 nucleotides are TGTGCCAGCAGCTTAGCGCGGAATAGCGGGGGCCGGGAGACCCAGTACTTC. Translation: CASSLARNSGGRETQYF. Supplemented by reference TRBV7-2 and TRBJ2-5, the full variable domain reads GAGVSQSPSNKVTEKGKDVELRCDPISGHTALYWYRQSLGQGLEFLIYFQGNSAPDKSGLPSDRFSAERTGGSVSTLTIQRTQQEDSAVYLCASSLARNSGGRETQYFGPGTRLLVL.

This chain links TRBV19 with TRBJ1-2; 8 nucleotides agree with TRBD1. V shed 6 bases, J shed 14 bases, and the junction held 14 bases outside the gene matches. The CDR3 has 13 residues. The V gene's germline CDR1 is LNHDA and CDR2 SQIVND (reference sequence). In nucleotides, the CDR3 is TGTGCCAGTAGCCGGACAGGGAGAGAAATAGCGACCTTC. It is translated as CASSRTGREIATF.

This chain uses TRBV3-1 (or the pseudogene TRBV3-2) with TRBJ2-4; TRBD2 aligns across 14 bases. Germline V lookup: CDR1 LGHDT, CDR2 YNNKEL (reference sequence). The CDR3 is 19 residues long. The V segment lost 5 bases and the J segment 1 base; nucleotides outside the gene matches: 10. The CDR3 loop is CASSSAGLAGVQAKNIQYF. In DNA form, the CDR3 reads TGTGCCAGCAGCTCGGCGGGACTAGCGGGAGTTCAGGCCAAAAACATTCAGTACTTC.

About this clone itself: Germline is not matched at one junction end, which may reflect a read error. The chain carries TRBV7-2 and TRBJ2-5; 9 bases map to TRBD2. The CDR3 is 14 amino acids. The germline V gene encodes CDR1 SGHTA and CDR2 FQGNSA. The chain's CDR3 is CASSLGLAQEAQYF. Written as DNA, the CDR3 is TGTGCCAGCAGCTTGGGACTAGCCCAAGAGGCCCAGTACTTC.

The V call is TRBV7-8, the J call TRBJ2-5, with a weak D call TRBD2 (5 bases). The ends were cut back, 1 base at V and 5 bases at J, with 11 bases in the middle. The CDR3 sequence is 14 residues long. Germline V lookup: CDR1 SGHVS, CDR2 FQNEAQ. CDR3 sequence (DNA): TGTGCCAGCAGCTTAGTGAGGGTAGGGGAGACCCAGTACTTC. Amino acids: CASSLVRVGETQYF.